The clone carrying this TCR beta chain has at least ten counts. What it binds is unknown. The use of a sample-barcoded 5' primer and a J-beta primer mix characterized a second PCR of roughly 7 to 11 cycles. One entry per CDR3 protein results from TCRdb running MiXCR on the 5' RACE reads. Of more than 800,000 distinct CDR3 sequences in the sample, around 30% are singletons; the top ten hold 15% to 20%. These data originate in a study of blood T cells in healthy people across ages. The germline V gene has CDR1 MNHEY and CDR2 SVGAGI. The CDR3 extends over 16 amino acids. Trimming left V 2 bases short and J 6 bases short, with 17 bases between. Study-wide findings and caveats: Long-lived donors exceeded aged donors in naive CD4+ cells and diversity.

The receptor was derived from a woman at least 80 years old in good health. The sequenced sample consisted of blood. This chain uses TRBV6-5 with TRBJ2-1; no clear D. The CDR3 DNA follows: TGTGCCAGCAGTTACCAGGACCGACCGAGCTCCAATGAGCAGTTCTTC. It is translated as CASSYQDRPSSNEQFF.